There are many counts of the clone carrying this TCR beta chain. What it binds is unknown. This entry comes from a study of T cell repertoires in cytomegalovirus infection. Study-wide context: CMV infection and matching HLA type were both indicated by public TCR beta signatures. The study's findings and limits: Identification of carriers of CMV plus the relevant HLA was performed using cumulative public TCR beta family frequency. What dominated the ex vivo response were HLA-C-restricted CMV-specific TCR beta clonotypes.

Trimming removed 8 bases at V and 6 bases at J, with 13 bases between. The CDR3 totals 13 residues. Per the germline V gene, CDR1 is SGHNT and CDR2 is YENEEA. TCRdb itself ran the reads through MiXCR, one entry per CDR3 protein. Among approximately 500,000 distinct CDR3 sequences listed, approximately 16% were seen once. This sequence joins TRBV11-3 and TRBJ2-2; D gene uncertain. This receptor was identified in a human donor in good health (CMV status not recorded). Some clones in this sample may be carry-over from other donors' samples. The sequencing input was CD8+ T cells from PBMCs. The CDR3 nucleotides are TGTGCCAGCTCCCACCGCGGCGCCGGGGAGCTGTTTTTT. It is translated as CASSHRGAGELFF.